This T cell receptor (beta chain) was profiled in a study of T cell responses to AZD1222 COVID-19 vaccine. Overall study results and limits: White British ancestry dominated among donors, who included more females, and clonal diversity was possibly underestimated.

A note on this clone: What it binds is not known.

Produced via immunoSEQ multiplex PCR; TCRdb's table is partial and in-frame only. Among 90,000 to 120,000 clones listed, 85% to 90% were seen once. The specimen was peripheral blood, collected on day 0 of AZD1222 vaccination. The source is an adult in good health.

The CDR3 reads CASSRGQGGPQPQHF. In DNA, the CDR3 is TGTGCCAGCAGCCGGGGACAGGGGGGGCCTCAGCCCCAGCATTTT. The rearrangement joins TRBV5-8 to TRBJ1-5; 11 bases are a match to TRBD1. The V gene end was trimmed by 4 bases and the J gene end by 6 bases; junction bases not matched to a gene: 6. Germline lookup yields CDR1 SGHTS and CDR2 YDEGEE. The CDR3 sequence is 15 residues long.